What follows are 15 T cell receptor beta chains derived from one specimen sequenced in a study of blood T cells in healthy people across ages. A second 7 to 11 cycle PCR used barcoded and J-beta primers. TCRdb ran MiXCR on the 5' RACE reads and lists one entry per CDR3 protein. The sample contains some 760,000 distinct CDR3 sequences, roughly 25% of which appear only once. This sample was also put to use in a study of T cells of mothers and their children.

Sequencing was done on a sample of blood. The receptors here all came from a boy between 10 and 17 years old in good health.

This clonotype was detected a few times. V is TRBV20-1 and J is TRBJ2-1; 9 positions match TRBD2. Germline CDR1 and CDR2: DFQATT and SNEGSKA (reference sequence). Trimming cost V 4 bases and J 7 bases; bases outside gene matches: 14. This CDR3 spans 16 amino acids. The CDR3 loop reads CSAIWRGGATGNEQFF. CDR3 DNA sequence: TGCAGTGCTATTTGGCGCGGGGGGGCCACCGGGAATGAGCAGTTCTTC.

The genes are TRBV4-3 and TRBJ2-1, with D unresolved. Deletions cut 1 base from V and 4 bases from J, with 11 bases between. CDR1 and CDR2 from the germline V gene are LGHNA and YSLEER. The CDR3 is 15 residues long. The CDR3 spells CASSQGQLSYNEQFF. The CDR3 region has the DNA TGCGCCAGCAGCCAAGGGCAACTTTCATACAATGAGCAGTTCTTC.

CDR3 coding DNA: TGTGCCAGCAGTTACGGGGTAGGGAGCAATCAGCCCCAGCATTTT. Its translation is CASSYGVGSNQPQHF. The chain has TRBV6-5 and TRBJ1-5; D uncertain. The V gene lost 2 bases and the J gene lost 1 base, with 9 bases spanning the gap. There are 15 residues in the CDR3. From germline, CDR1 is MNHEY and CDR2 SVGAGI.

In this sample, this clonotype turned up a few times. V gene TRBV19 combines with J gene TRBJ2-2; TRBD2 matches at 13 bases. CDR1 is LNHDA, CDR2 SQIVND, per germline (reference sequence). The CDR3 is 16 residues long. V shed 7 bases, J shed 4 bases, and the junction held 6 bases outside the gene matches. The CDR3 region is CASTTSGRPVTGELFF. CDR3 bases: TGTGCCAGTACGACTAGCGGGAGGCCTGTCACCGGGGAGCTGTTTTTT.

A few counts support this clonotype. The chain combines TRBV7-9 with TRBJ1-1; possible D gene TRBD1, 5 bases. Trimming stripped 4 bases from V and 5 bases from J, with 23 bases between. This CDR3 spans 17 amino acids. CDR1 and CDR2 from the germline V gene are SEHNR and FQNEAQ (reference sequence). DNA of the CDR3: TGTGCCAGCAGCTCGATTGACCTCAACGAGGGGAGAACTGAAGCTTTCTTT. Its translation is CASSSIDLNEGRTEAFF.

This clonotype was seen more than once but under ten times. The chain uses TRBV7-9 and TRBJ1-3; 7 bases fit TRBD1. V lost 6 bases to trimming and J lost 2 bases; unmatched junction nucleotides: 7. Germline V gives CDR1 SEHNR, CDR2 FQNEAQ (reference sequence). The CDR3 covers 15 residues. The DNA for the CDR3 is TGTGCCAGCAGTAAAGGACAGGAGCCTGGAAACACCATATATTTT. This sequence encodes CASSKGQEPGNTIYF.

This clonotype was observed a handful of times. The gene calls are TRBV24-1 and TRBJ2-3; weak D call: TRBD1 (7 bases). In germline, CDR1 is KGHDR, CDR2 SFDVKD. The CDR3 extends over 17 amino acids. Trimming shortened V by 7 bases and J by 0 bases, and 19 bases separated the two germline ends. The CDR3 region is CATSSPAGQTSTDTQYF. The CDR3 bases are TGTGCCACCAGCTCCCCCGCGGGACAGACAAGCACAGATACGCAGTATTTT.

The chain uses TRBV28 and TRBJ1-5; a weak D match, TRBD1 (5 bases). Germline V gives CDR1 MDHEN, CDR2 SYDVKM. The length of the CDR3 is 15 residues. The V end was cut by 4 bases, the J end by 3 bases, with 13 bases between. The DNA for the CDR3 is TGTGCCAGCAGTTCCGCGGGGGGTAACAATCAGCCCCAGCATTTT. It is translated as CASSSAGGNNQPQHF.

With respect to this clonotype: A read error may produce the germline difference seen at one junction end. The chain uses TRBV13 and TRBJ2-5, with a weak D call TRBD2 (5 bases). The CDR3 consists of 12 residues. Germline V gene lookup returns CDR1 PRHDT and CDR2 FYEKMQ (reference sequence). The CDR3 is CASSTTRKERFF. The CDR3, as DNA: TGTGCCAGCAGCACTACTCGTAAAGAGCGGTTCTTC.

The chain uses TRBV24-1 and TRBJ1-3; no firm D call. Germline V gene data show CDR1 as KGHDR and CDR2 as SFDVKD. V was shortened by 2 bases and J by 5 bases, with 15 bases between the two germline ends. This CDR3 has 16 amino acids. In DNA form, the CDR3 reads TGTGCCACCAGTGATTCGACCCCGGGTGGAAGAAACACCATATATTTT. Its translation is CATSDSTPGGRNTIYF.

This clonotype appeared a few times. CDR3 sequence: CASSFSPGQGKETQYF. In DNA form, the CDR3 reads TGTGCCAGCAGTTTTTCCCCGGGACAGGGGAAAGAGACCCAGTACTTC. This sequence joins TRBV28 and TRBJ2-5; 10 nucleotides match TRBD1. The CDR3 is 16 residues long. Germline V gene sequence: CDR1 MDHEN, CDR2 SYDVKM. With V trimmed by 3 bases and J by 3 bases, 7 bases remained unmatched.

As to this clonotype: The junction departs from the called germline gene at one end, perhaps through a read error. In DNA, the CDR3 is TGTGCCAGTAGTGGTGGGGGCTATACCGGGGAGCTGGTTTTT. Residues: CASSGGGYTGELVF. The rearrangement links TRBV19 to TRBJ2-2, with D perhaps matching TRBD1 (6 bases). The CDR3 is made up of 14 amino acids. Germline V gene data show CDR1 as LNHDA and CDR2 as SQIVND (reference sequence).

This clonotype appeared a few times. The V and J genes are TRBV29-1 and TRBJ2-1; D not resolved. V was pared by 4 bases and J by 4 bases, with 5 bases between. The CDR3 contains 11 residues. Germline CDR1 and CDR2: SQVTM and ANQGSEA. DNA for the CDR3: TGCAGCGTTGCCAGTTACAATGAGCAGTTCTTC. Its translation: CSVASYNEQFF.

A few counts support this clonotype. The chain employs TRBV7-2 and TRBJ2-1, with 10 bases fitting TRBD2. Germline loops: CDR1 SGHTA, CDR2 FQGNSA. The CDR3 is made up of 18 amino acids. Trimming cost V 1 base and J 0 bases; bases outside gene matches: 6. The CDR3 loop is CASSLDTSGVYSYNEQFF. The CDR3 DNA reads TGTGCCAGCAGCTTAGATACTAGCGGGGTATACTCCTACAATGAGCAGTTCTTC.

This clonotype was picked up a small number of times. This chain links TRBV12-3 or TRBV12-4 with TRBJ2-5; 7 nucleotides line up with TRBD2. CDR3 length: 15 residues. V gave up 6 bases and J gave up 5 bases; unmatched junction bases: 12. The CDR3 bases are TGTGCCAGCAGCCCTCGGGGACTACCTGTTGAGACCCAGTACTTC. Protein: CASSPRGLPVETQYF.